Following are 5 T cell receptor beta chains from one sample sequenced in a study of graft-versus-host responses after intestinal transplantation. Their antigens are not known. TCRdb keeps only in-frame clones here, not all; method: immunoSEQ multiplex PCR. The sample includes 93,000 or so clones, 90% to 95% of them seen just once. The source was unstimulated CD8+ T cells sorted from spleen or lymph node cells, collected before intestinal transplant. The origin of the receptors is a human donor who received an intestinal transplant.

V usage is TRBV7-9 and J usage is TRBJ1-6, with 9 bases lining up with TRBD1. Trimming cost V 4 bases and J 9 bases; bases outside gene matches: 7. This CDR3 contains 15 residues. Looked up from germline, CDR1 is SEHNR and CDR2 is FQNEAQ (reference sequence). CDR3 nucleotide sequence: TGTGCCAGCAGCTCGCGACAGGGGGACCTTTCACCCCTCCACTTT. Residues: CASSSRQGDLSPLHF.

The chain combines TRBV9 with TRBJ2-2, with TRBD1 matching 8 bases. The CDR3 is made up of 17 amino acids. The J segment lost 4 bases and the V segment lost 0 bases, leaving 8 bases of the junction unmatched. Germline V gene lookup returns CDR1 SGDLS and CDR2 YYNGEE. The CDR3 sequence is CASSVGGTGRGTGELFF. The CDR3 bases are TGTGCCAGCAGCGTAGGAGGGACAGGTCGCGGCACCGGGGAGCTGTTTTTT.

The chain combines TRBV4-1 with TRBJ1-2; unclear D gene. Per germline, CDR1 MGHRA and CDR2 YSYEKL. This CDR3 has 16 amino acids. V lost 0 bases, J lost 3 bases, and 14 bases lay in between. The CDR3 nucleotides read TGCGCCAGCAGCCAAGATAATCCGGCAGTTTACTATGGCTACACCTTC. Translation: CASSQDNPAVYYGYTF.

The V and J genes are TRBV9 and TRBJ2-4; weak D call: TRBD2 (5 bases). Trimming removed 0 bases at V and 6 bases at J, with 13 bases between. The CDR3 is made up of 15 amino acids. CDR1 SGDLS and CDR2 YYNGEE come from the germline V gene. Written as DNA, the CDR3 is TGTGCCAGCAGCGTAGAGGAGGTCATGGGAAACATTCAGTACTTC. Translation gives CASSVEEVMGNIQYF.

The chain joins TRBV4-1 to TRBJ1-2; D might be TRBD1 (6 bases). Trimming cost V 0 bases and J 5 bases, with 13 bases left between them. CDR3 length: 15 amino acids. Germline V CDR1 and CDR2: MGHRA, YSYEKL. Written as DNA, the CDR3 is TGCGCCAGCAGCCAAGAAGTGGACAGCCTTTATGGCTACACCTTC. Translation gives CASSQEVDSLYGYTF.